The 21 T cell receptor beta chains below come from one sample, sequenced in a study of blood T cell repertoires in COVID-19. Produced via immunoSEQ multiplex PCR; TCRdb's table is partial and in-frame only. The repertoire holds some 130,000 clones, with about 89% as singletons. The sample comprised peripheral blood. These TCRs come from a woman aged 70-85 years with COVID-19, enrolled during active disease.

This chain joins TRBV7-9 and TRBJ2-2, with 10 bases lining up with TRBD2. Germline V gene sequence: CDR1 SEHNR, CDR2 FQNEAQ (reference sequence). The CDR3 loop spans 17 amino acids. Trimming cost V 0 bases and J 5 bases; bases outside gene matches: 6. The CDR3 reads CASSLAAAGGPTGELFF. The DNA of the CDR3 is TGTGCCAGCAGCTTAGCCGCAGCGGGGGGGCCGACCGGGGAGCTGTTTTTT.

The chain couples TRBV3-1 (or the pseudogene TRBV3-2) to TRBJ2-7; tentative D call: TRBD1 (7 bases). This CDR3 has 14 residues. V lost 0 bases, J lost 6 bases, and 12 bases lay in between. CDR1 and CDR2 (germline): LGHDT, YNNKEL (reference sequence). DNA of the CDR3: TGTGCCAGCAGCCAAGAAACAGGGGAGGCCGAGCAGTACTTC. Translating it yields CASSQETGEAEQYF.

V gene TRBV11-3 combines with J gene TRBJ2-7, with TRBD1 matching over 8 bases. V was clipped by 1 base and J by 2 bases; unmatched bases: 4. Germline V gene sequence: CDR1 SGHNT, CDR2 YENEEA. CDR3 size: 15 residues. This CDR3 is CASSLGGTGTYEQYF. CDR3 nucleotide sequence: TGTGCCAGCAGCTTAGGGGGGACAGGCACCTACGAGCAGTACTTC.

The chain carries TRBV4-1 and TRBJ1-5; D is unresolved. V gave up 2 bases and J gave up 2 bases, with 16 bases separating them. CDR3 length: 17 residues. CDR1 is MGHRA, CDR2 YSYEKL, per germline. CDR3 DNA sequence: TGCGCCAGCAGCCAAAGTCTCTCCGCTCGGGGCAATCAGCCCCAGCATTTT. Its translation: CASSQSLSARGNQPQHF.

The chain couples TRBV19 to TRBJ1-6; 11 bases are a match to TRBD1. Unmatched junction bases numbered 3, after V lost 1 base and J lost 7 bases. Germline CDR1 and CDR2: LNHDA and SQIVND (reference sequence). The CDR3 contains 16 residues. This CDR3 is CASSIARDRGNSPLHF. CDR3 DNA sequence: TGTGCCAGTAGTATAGCAAGGGACAGGGGGAATTCACCCCTCCACTTT. Full variable domain (outside the CDR3, taken from reference TRBV19 and TRBJ1-6): DGGITQSPKYLFRKEGQNVTLSCEQNLNHDAMYWYRQDPGQGLRLIYYSQIVNDFQKGDIAEGYSVSREKKESFPLTVTSAQKNPTAFYLCASSIARDRGNSPLHFGNGTRLTVT.

The rearrangement uses TRBV9 and TRBJ2-7; 12 bases line up with TRBD2. The length of the CDR3 is 14 residues. V was clipped by 3 bases and J by 4 bases; unmatched bases: 2. CDR1 is SGDLS, CDR2 YYNGEE, per germline. CDR3 bases: TGTGCCAGCAGCGCTAGCGGGGGGGTTTACGAGCAGTACTTC. It specifies CASSASGGVYEQYF.

The V call is TRBV11-3, the J call TRBJ1-1; no definite D call. V lost 5 bases and J 4 bases, leaving 11 bases between the germline ends. The V gene's germline CDR1 is SGHNT and CDR2 YENEEA. The length of the CDR3 is 13 residues. CDR3 in amino acids: CASSPRWATEAFF. CDR3 nucleotide sequence: TGTGCCAGCAGCCCCCGCTGGGCCACTGAAGCTTTCTTT. Drawing the rest from reference TRBV11-3 and TRBJ1-1, the complete variable domain is EAGVVQSPRYKIIEKKQPVAFWCNPISGHNTLYWYLQNLGQGPELLIRYENEEAVDDSQLPKDRFSAERLKGVDSTLKIQPAELGDSAVYLCASSPRWATEAFFGQGTRLTVV.

This clone appeared once. The V call is TRBV5-4, the J call TRBJ1-2, with 8 nucleotides matching TRBD1. From germline, CDR1 is SGHNT and CDR2 YYREEE (reference sequence). With 3 bases clipped from V and 3 bases from J, the junction kept 7 bases outside the gene matches. This CDR3 is built from 15 residues. The CDR3 DNA is TGTGCCAGCAGCTCAGGACAGGGTATATACTATGGCTACACCTTC. Residues: CASSSGQGIYYGYTF.

This chain uses TRBV3-1 (or the pseudogene TRBV3-2) with TRBJ1-2, with 7 bases fitting TRBD1. In germline, CDR1 is LGHDT, CDR2 YNNKEL (reference sequence). V dropped 5 bases and J dropped 5; count of bases not matched to a gene: 8. CDR3 length equals 14 residues. CDR3 coding DNA: TGTGCCAGCAGCGATACGACAGGGCGATATGGCTACACCTTC. The encoded protein is CASSDTTGRYGYTF.

This chain links TRBV19 with TRBJ2-1; TRBD1 aligns across 12 bases. V dropped 0 bases and J dropped 5; count of bases not matched to a gene: 8. The germline CDR1 and CDR2 sequences are LNHDA and SQIVND (reference sequence). The CDR3 totals 18 residues. The CDR3 DNA reads TGTGCCAGTAGTATAGATGGGACAGGGGGCCTATGGGACAATGAGCAGTTCTTC. It codes for CASSIDGTGGLWDNEQFF.

The chain uses TRBV7-9 and TRBJ1-2, with a weak D call TRBD1 (6 bases). V gave up 1 base and J gave up 6 bases, with 15 bases separating them. This CDR3 spans 15 amino acids. Germline V lookup: CDR1 SEHNR, CDR2 FQNEAQ (reference sequence). In DNA, the CDR3 is TGTGCCAGCAGCTTAGTATGGTCGGGGGGCGATGGCTACACCTTC. Translation gives CASSLVWSGGDGYTF.

This chain connects TRBV29-1 to TRBJ1-2; 7 bases agree with TRBD1. The CDR3 covers 13 residues. V was pared by 4 bases and J by 3 bases, with 5 bases of the junction left unmatched. Germline lookup yields CDR1 SQVTM and CDR2 ANQGSEA. CDR3 loop: CSVAVGQDYGYTF. The CDR3 DNA is TGCAGCGTTGCTGTCGGACAGGACTATGGCTACACCTTC.

The chain employs TRBV23-1 and TRBJ2-1, with D possibly TRBD2 on 5 matching bases. TRBV23-1 is flagged as an ORF with uncertain function. The V gene lost 6 bases and the J gene lost 3 bases, with 15 bases spanning the gap. CDR3 length equals 15 residues. The CDR3 here is CASRERAASYNEQFF. The CDR3 DNA is TGCGCCAGCAGGGAGAGGGCAGCGAGCTACAATGAGCAGTTCTTC.

This clone was observed a few times. CDR3 nucleotides: TGTGCCAGCAGCCAGGGGGCCGAGCAGTACTTC. Encoded protein: CASSQGAEQYF. The chain links TRBV3-1 (or the pseudogene TRBV3-2) to TRBJ2-7; D perhaps matches TRBD1 (6 bases). The V end lost 3 bases, the J end lost 6 bases, and 6 bases lay between the germline ends. Germline CDR1 LGHDT, CDR2 YNNKEL (reference sequence). This CDR3 region has 11 residues.

The genes are TRBV27 and TRBJ2-3; TRBD1 matches at 12 bases. Germline V gene data show CDR1 as MNHEY and CDR2 as SMNVEV (reference sequence). This CDR3 has 17 residues. J lost 4 bases, V lost 4 bases, and 9 bases had no gene match. The CDR3, as DNA: TGTGCCAGCAGTTCAAGGGACAGGGGGCAGGTGGCAGATACGCAGTATTTT. This translates into CASSSRDRGQVADTQYF.

The V gene is TRBV3-1 (or the pseudogene TRBV3-2), the J gene TRBJ1-2, with TRBD1 as a possible D gene (5 bases). CDR1 is LGHDT and CDR2 is YNNKEL in the germline V gene (reference sequence). V was trimmed by 4 bases and J by 9 bases, leaving 18 bases between them. This CDR3 is built from 14 residues. The CDR3: CASSPPFWGDSYTF. In nucleotides, the CDR3 is TGTGCCAGCAGCCCACCGTTTTGGGGGGATAGCTACACCTTC.

V usage is TRBV6-5 and J usage is TRBJ1-4; 10 bases align to TRBD1. This CDR3 has 16 amino acids. Germline V lookup: CDR1 MNHEY, CDR2 SVGAGI. After removal of 2 bases from V and 5 bases from J, the junction contained 5 bases not matched to a gene. CDR3 amino acids: CASSYVSGQGNEKLFF. The CDR3 region has the DNA TGTGCCAGCAGTTACGTTTCGGGACAGGGGAATGAAAAACTGTTTTTT.

The CDR3 reads CASSLSSVSKEQFF. The CDR3 DNA is TGTGCCAGCAGCTTAAGCTCGGTTTCTAAAGAGCAGTTCTTC. The chain recombines TRBV7-3 with TRBJ2-1; D gene uncertain. Per the germline V gene, CDR1 is SGHTA and CDR2 is FQGTGA. Trimming left V 1 base short and J 10 bases short, with 14 bases between. The CDR3 runs to 14 residues. The whole variable domain, remainder taken from reference TRBV7-3 and TRBJ2-1, is GAGVSQTPSNKVTEKGKYVELRCDPISGHTALYWYRQSLGQGPEFLIYFQGTGAADDSGLPNDRFFAVRPEGSVSTLKIQRTERGDSAVYLCASSLSSVSKEQFFGPGTRLTVL.

The gene calls are TRBV18 and TRBJ2-3; 9 positions match TRBD1. The CDR3 is 16 amino acids. J lost 0 bases, V lost 3 bases, and 4 bases had no gene match. Germline V gene data show CDR1 as KGHSH and CDR2 as LQKENI. CDR3 coding DNA: TGTGCCAGCTCACCTTCCGGGACAGGGAGCACAGATACGCAGTATTTT. This sequence encodes CASSPSGTGSTDTQYF.

The chain is built from TRBV5-1 and TRBJ2-2; TRBD1 agrees at 8 bases. Germline values: CDR1 SGHRS, CDR2 YFSETQ. The ends lost 5 bases at V and 5 bases at J; junction bases unmatched: 8. The CDR3 is 15 residues long. DNA for the CDR3: TGCGCCAGCAGGGAACAGGGGGAAGGAACCGGGGAGCTGTTTTTT. Its protein is CASREQGEGTGELFF.

This clone was detected only a few times. This chain's CDR3 is CATTGDSLNYGYTF. CDR3 bases: TGTGCCACCACAGGGGACAGCCTAAACTATGGCTACACCTTC. The chain uses TRBV18 and TRBJ1-2; 7 bases are a match to TRBD1. V lost 10 bases, J lost 2 bases, and 10 bases stayed unmatched. Germline V CDR1 and CDR2: KGHSH, LQKENI. The CDR3 extends over 14 amino acids.